Here is one T cell receptor beta chain with its context. What it recognizes is unknown. The source of the sample is a study of shared clonotypes between healthy human individuals. Overall study findings and caveats: In the sorted subsets, rarefaction showed sequencing was incomplete despite large depth.

The V gene's germline CDR1 is MGHRA and CDR2 YSYEKL. The CDR3 is 14 residues long. V was clipped by 4 bases and J by 2 bases, with 9 bases between them. Naive CD8 cells lacked CD45RO and underwent positive selection for CCR7, leaving out terminally differentiated effector memory CD45RA+ cells. Measured with immunoSEQ multiplex PCR; TCRdb has only the in-frame clones, and not every one. Here the sample spans 700,000 to 950,000 clones, approximately 97% being singletons. Sequenced material: naive CD8+ T cells sorted from blood. This TCR was sampled from a man younger than 45 in good health. This chain joins TRBV4-1 and TRBJ1-5, with D perhaps matching TRBD1 (6 bases). The CDR3 region has the DNA TGCGCCAGCAGCCCTTGGACAGGCAATCAGCCCCAGCATTTT. Protein: CASSPWTGNQPQHF.